The T cell receptor beta chain described here comes from a study of T cells in Graves' hyperthyroidism and ophthalmopathy. RNA transcripts provided the source from which TCR beta CDR3 regions were amplified. HTBI primers drove first-round RT-PCR of the TCR CDR3. MiXCR, applied by TCRdb to the multiplex PCR reads, yields one record per CDR3 protein. The table has approximately 490,000 distinct CDR3 sequences, roughly 23% seen once. Trimming cost V 5 bases and J 1 base; bases outside gene matches: 5. The CDR3 has 15 amino acids. Per the germline V gene, CDR1 is SEHNR and CDR2 is FQNEAQ (reference sequence).

The TCR was taken from a woman in her seventies with Graves' ophthalmopathy. The V gene is TRBV7-9, the J gene TRBJ2-1; 7 bases fit TRBD2. The sample taken for sequencing was blood. As DNA, the CDR3 is TGTGCCAGCAGCCCGAGCGGGATGTCCTACAATGAGCAGTTCTTC. Amino acid sequence: CASSPSGMSYNEQFF.